Here is one TCR beta chain with its context. The antigen is not known. V lost 5 bases to trimming and J lost 5 bases, with 22 bases between them. The germline V gene has CDR1 SGHVS and CDR2 FQNEAQ. The CDR3 is 17 residues long. This sample is part of a study of cytomegalovirus exposure and HLA in healthy donors. Looking at the study overall: In a later analysis, the roughly 130 validation repertoires were reported to have used the same platform as the approximately 620 first-cohort repertoires.

Repertoires were generated with immunoSEQ multiplex PCR, while TCRdb's copy carries only in-frame clones and drops some. The sample lists over 110,000 clones, 70% to 90% occurring once. Study-wide points: There were about 160 TCR beta chains listed as cytomegalovirus-associated.

Sequenced material: PBMCs. This receptor was identified in a man aged 18 to 35 in good health and CMV-seropositive. This rearrangement joins TRBV7-8 to TRBJ2-1; possible D gene TRBD1, 6 bases. CDR3 in DNA: TGTGCCAGCAGCCCTTTGGGCTTCAGGGGAAGGAACAATGAGCAGTTCTTC. Protein product: CASSPLGFRGRNNEQFF. The whole variable domain, filled in from reference TRBV7-8 and TRBJ2-1, reads GAGVSQSPRYKVAKRGQDVALRCDPISGHVSLFWYQQALGQGPEFLTYFQNEAQLDKSGLPSDRFFAERPEGSVSTLKIQRTQQEDSAVYLCASSPLGFRGRNNEQFFGPGTRLTVL.